This T cell receptor beta chain was identified in a study of human T cells and chemical hapten exposure. Overall study results and limits: DPC sensitization did not alter TCRs above 1 in 1000 frequency.

TCRdb re-derived calls from the RACE reads in MiXCR, one entry per CDR3 protein. The data contain some 180,000 distinct CDR3 sequences, under 25% of them seen just once; the ten biggest clones take up roughly 6.7%. Noted time point: patch test 1, 2 weeks after DPC sensitization. Treatment described: therapeutic diphenylcyclopropenone sensitization with weekly scalp DPC. A note on this clonotype: What it recognizes is unknown.

Sequencing was performed on whole blood, taken in connection with sensitization to the hapten diphenylcyclopropenone (DPC). This sequence was found in a woman between 50 and 59 years old with alopecia areata. Some clones in this sample may be carry-over from other donors' samples.

The CDR3 DNA reads TGTGCCAGCAGCTTTCCCCCGGGTAGCGGGAGTCCTAACGAGCAGTACTTC. This translates into CASSFPPGSGSPNEQYF. V and J are TRBV7-9 and TRBJ2-7; 9 nucleotides line up with TRBD2. The CDR3 extends over 17 amino acids. Germline V gene lookup returns CDR1 SEHNR and CDR2 FQNEAQ (reference sequence). V lost 3 bases, J lost 5 bases, and 14 bases stayed unmatched.